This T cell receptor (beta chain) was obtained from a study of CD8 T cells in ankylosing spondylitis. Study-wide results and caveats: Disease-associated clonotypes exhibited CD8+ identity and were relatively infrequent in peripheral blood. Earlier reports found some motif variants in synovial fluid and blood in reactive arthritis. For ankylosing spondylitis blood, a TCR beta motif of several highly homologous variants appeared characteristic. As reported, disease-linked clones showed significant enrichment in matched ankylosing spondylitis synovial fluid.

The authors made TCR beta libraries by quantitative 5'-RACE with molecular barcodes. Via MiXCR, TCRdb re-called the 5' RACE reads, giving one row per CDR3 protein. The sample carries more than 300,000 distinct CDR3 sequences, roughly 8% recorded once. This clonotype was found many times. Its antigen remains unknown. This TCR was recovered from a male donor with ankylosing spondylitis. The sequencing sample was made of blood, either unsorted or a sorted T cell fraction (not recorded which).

The CDR3 DNA is TGCAGCGTTGAAGAGTCAGGTTCCCTAGGTGGTGGCTACACCTTC. Translated, it gives CSVEESGSLGGGYTF. V usage is TRBV29-1 and J usage is TRBJ1-2; D unresolved. CDR1 and CDR2 (germline): SQVTM, ANQGSEA. There are 15 residues in the CDR3. Trimming cost V 0 bases and J 7 bases, with 18 bases left between them.